One and the same sample provided the 26 T cell receptor beta chains below, sequenced in a study of T cells in Graves' hyperthyroidism and ophthalmopathy. RNA transcripts served as the template for amplifying TCR beta CDR3 regions. The HTBI primer set drove a first-round RT-PCR of the TCR CDR3. TCRdb re-derived calls from the multiplex PCR reads in MiXCR, one entry per CDR3 protein. The data hold 640,000 or so distinct CDR3 sequences, with approximately 15% observed a single time. Input material: blood. The origin of the receptors is a woman between 40 and 50 years old with Graves' ophthalmopathy.

In its sample, this clonotype was seen many times. J is TRBJ1-2 and V is TRBV7-8; 10 positions agree with TRBD1. After removal of 0 bases from V and 8 bases from J, the junction contained 12 bases not matched to a gene. Germline V gives CDR1 SGHVS, CDR2 FQNEAQ. The CDR3 is made up of 17 amino acids. In nucleotides, the CDR3 is TGTGCCAGCAGCTTAGCTGGACCGGGACAGGGGTGGAGCGGCTACACCTTC. Translating gives CASSLAGPGQGWSGYTF.

This clonotype was seen many times. The chain is built from TRBV28 and TRBJ1-1; TRBD1 is a possible D gene (6 bases). Germline CDR1 reads MDHEN; CDR2 reads SYDVKM. This CDR3 contains 15 residues. Trimming stripped 7 bases from V and 6 bases from J, with 21 bases between. CDR3 sequence reads: CASTVLRGRGPEAFF. In nucleotides, the CDR3 is TGTGCCAGCACCGTACTCAGGGGTAGGGGCCCTGAAGCTTTCTTT.

The genes are TRBV15 and TRBJ2-2, with 8 bases that match TRBD2. The CDR3 contains 15 residues. The V gene end was trimmed by 3 bases and the J gene end by 6 bases; junction bases not matched to a gene: 6. From germline, CDR1 is LNHNV and CDR2 YYDKDF (reference sequence). CDR3 in amino acids: CATSSAPGGAGELFF. The CDR3 DNA reads TGTGCCACCAGCAGCGCTCCCGGGGGGGCCGGGGAGCTGTTTTTT.

The chain couples TRBV14 to TRBJ1-1; 9 positions agree with TRBD1. Germline V CDR1 and CDR2: SGHDN, FVKESK. The CDR3 has 16 amino acids. Trimming took 3 bases from V and 2 from J; bases not matched to a gene: 7. The CDR3 reads CASSHLPGQGNTEAFF. CDR3 DNA sequence: TGTGCCAGCAGCCATCTTCCGGGACAGGGTAACACTGAAGCTTTCTTT.

Many counts were recorded for this clonotype. The CDR3 spells CASSIDLGTVNHEQYF. CDR3 nucleotide sequence: TGTGCCAGTAGTATAGATCTCGGGACAGTAAACCACGAGCAGTACTTC. The chain links TRBV19 to TRBJ2-7, with 7 bases that match TRBD1. The CDR3 runs to 16 residues. Germline V gene data show CDR1 as LNHDA and CDR2 as SQIVND (reference sequence). The trim removed 0 bases at V and 5 bases at J, leaving 10 bases unmatched. Drawing the rest from reference TRBV19 and TRBJ2-7, the complete variable domain is DGGITQSPKYLFRKEGQNVTLSCEQNLNHDAMYWYRQDPGQGLRLIYYSQIVNDFQKGDIAEGYSVSREKKESFPLTVTSAQKNPTAFYLCASSIDLGTVNHEQYFGPGTRLTVT.

V usage is TRBV7-9 and J usage is TRBJ2-5; tentatively, D is TRBD2 (5 bases). This CDR3 comprises 15 residues. Trimming took off 6 bases at V and 1 base at J, with 15 bases between the two ends. Looked up from germline, CDR1 is SEHNR and CDR2 is FQNEAQ (reference sequence). The CDR3 DNA is TGTGCCAGCAGTAATCCCAGACTACCCCAAGAGACCCAGTACTTC. Its protein is CASSNPRLPQETQYF.

This clonotype showed up many times. The chain uses TRBV19 and TRBJ2-2; 7 bases align to TRBD2. Per the germline V gene, CDR1 is LNHDA and CDR2 is SQIVND (reference sequence). CDR3 length equals 17 residues. The J segment lost 6 bases and the V segment lost 7 bases, leaving 17 bases of the junction unmatched. CDR3 loop: CASMAPGLTSSAGELFF. In DNA, the CDR3 is TGTGCCAGTATGGCACCGGGACTAACCTCATCGGCCGGGGAGCTGTTTTTT.

The table lists this clonotype with many counts. V is TRBV27 and J is TRBJ1-5; maybe TRBD1 (5 bases). The CDR3 has 15 amino acids. Per the germline V gene, CDR1 is MNHEY and CDR2 is SMNVEV (reference sequence). V was shortened by 5 bases and J by 2 bases, with 13 bases between the two germline ends. In DNA, the CDR3 is TGTGCCAGCAGTGAGGCAGGGTTGGGCAATCAGCCCCAGCATTTT. Its translation is CASSEAGLGNQPQHF.

Of note for this clonotype: This is likely a read error, given that the CDR3 carries no conserved phenylalanine or tryptophan at its end. V and J are TRBV2 and TRBJ2-2, with 8 bases fitting TRBD1. Germline V lookup: CDR1 SNHLY, CDR2 FYNNEI. Losses at the gene ends were 6 bases for V and 4 bases for J; bases not matched to a gene: 4. There are 14 residues in the CDR3. The CDR3 DNA reads TGTGCCAGCAGCCTTACAGGGGGCACCGGGGAGCTGTTTCTT. Protein product: CASSLTGGTGELFL.

This clonotype occurred many times. The rearrangement uses TRBV6-5 and TRBJ2-7; maybe TRBD2 (6 bases). Germline CDR1 MNHEY, CDR2 SVGAGI. V lost 7 bases and J 2 bases, leaving 15 bases between the germline ends. The CDR3 is 14 residues long. CDR3 sequence reads: CASTRDSLAYEQYF. CDR3 coding DNA: TGTGCCAGCACTCGGGACTCCCTTGCCTACGAGCAGTACTTC.

The J gene is TRBJ2-5, the V gene TRBV6-5; D is unresolved. This CDR3 has 15 amino acids. Trimming took 4 bases from V and 4 from J, leaving 16 bases between them. From germline, CDR1 is MNHEY and CDR2 SVGAGI. The CDR3 here is CASSLSRVTSETQYF. CDR3 bases: TGTGCCAGCAGTTTATCAAGGGTTACATCAGAGACCCAGTACTTC.

This clonotype was seen just once. The chain uses TRBV6-1 and TRBJ2-7, with D possibly matching TRBD2 (7 bases). The CDR3 totals 16 residues. V dropped 6 bases and J dropped 2 bases, with 20 bases sitting between them. Per germline, CDR1 MNHNS and CDR2 SASEGT. The DNA for the CDR3 is TGTGCCAGCAGGAGGGGGGCCTCGGGAGGCCCCTACGAGCAGTACTTC. Residues: CASRRGASGGPYEQYF.

This clonotype was detected ten times or more. The chain joins TRBV28 to TRBJ1-1; no clear D gene. The CDR3 is 14 residues long. Germline assignment: CDR1 MDHEN and CDR2 SYDVKM. The V end lost 8 bases, the J end lost 1 base, and 14 bases lay between the germline ends. DNA of the CDR3: TGTGCCAGCGGTGGGCCCTCGACGAACACTGAAGCTTTCTTT. Translation gives CASGGPSTNTEAFF.

This clonotype was seen only a few times. The chain combines TRBV27 with TRBJ2-7; D gene uncertain. V gave up 3 bases and J gave up 4 bases, with 19 bases separating them. This CDR3 is built from 16 residues. Germline CDR1 MNHEY, CDR2 SMNVEV (reference sequence). CDR3 residues: CASSLVGLDSSYEQYF. DNA for the CDR3: TGTGCCAGCAGTTTGGTAGGGTTAGACTCCTCTTACGAGCAGTACTTC.

This clonotype was observed at least ten times. The rearrangement links TRBV19 to TRBJ2-7; D perhaps matches TRBD2 (6 bases). The germline V and J ends were trimmed by 6 bases and 2 bases, with 20 bases remaining between them. The germline V gene has CDR1 LNHDA and CDR2 SQIVND (reference sequence). The CDR3 consists of 16 residues. CDR3 sequence (DNA): TGTGCCAGTAGGGGGACTGCTGAACTTCCTACCTACGAGCAGTACTTC. Translating it yields CASRGTAELPTYEQYF.

For this clonotype: A much more abundant neighbour one base away suggests this may be a read error. The V and J genes are TRBV4-3 and TRBJ1-5, with D possibly being TRBD1 (5 bases). The germline gives CDR1 LGHNA, CDR2 YSLEER. V lost 4 bases, J lost 4 bases, and 14 bases lay in between. The CDR3 is 15 amino acids. Here the CDR3 reads CASSLYRGPNQPQHF. CDR3 nucleotides: TGCGCCAGCAGCCTCTACCGGGGCCCTAATCAGCCCCAGCATTTT.

This clonotype was detected many times. V is TRBV9 and J is TRBJ2-5; possibly TRBD1 or TRBD2 for D (5 bases each). The CDR3 sequence is 13 residues long. CDR1 and CDR2 (germline): SGDLS, YYNGEE. The V end lost 3 bases, the J end lost 10 bases, and 16 bases lay between the germline ends. CDR3 residues: CASSAEVGVIQYF. The CDR3 coding sequence is TGTGCCAGCAGCGCGGAGGTGGGGGTTATCCAGTACTTC.

The table lists this clonotype with a few counts. The CDR3 protein is CASTGTATDTQYF. CDR3 nucleotides: TGTGCCAGCACCGGGACAGCCACAGATACGCAGTATTTT. V usage is TRBV2 and J usage is TRBJ2-3; TRBD1 agrees at 7 bases. There are 13 residues in the CDR3. Germline CDR1 SNHLY, CDR2 FYNNEI. The V segment lost 7 bases and the J segment 2 bases; nucleotides outside the gene matches: 3.

The table lists this clonotype with many counts. V is TRBV12-3 or TRBV12-4 and J is TRBJ1-6; tentative D call: TRBD1 (5 bases). This CDR3 spans 16 amino acids. V shed 5 bases and J shed 3 bases, with 14 bases lying between them. The CDR3 DNA is TGTGCCAGCAGTCCCGACAGTGGGGGCTATAATTCACCCCTCCACTTT. This translates into CASSPDSGGYNSPLHF.

This clonotype was observed many times. The rearrangement joins TRBV6-1 to TRBJ2-1, with D uncertain. CDR1 and CDR2 from the germline V gene are MNHNS and SASEGT. With 0 bases removed from V and 6 bases from J, the gap between germline ends came to 12 bases. CDR3 length: 15 residues. DNA for the CDR3: TGTGCCAGCAGTGAAGCTAAGGGCCCATGCAATGAGCAGTTCTTC. It codes for CASSEAKGPCNEQFF.

The chain has TRBV12-3 or TRBV12-4 and TRBJ2-7; no definite D call. With 2 bases removed from V and 3 bases from J, the gap between germline ends came to 8 bases. The CDR3 sequence is 13 residues long. CDR3 bases: TGTGCCAGCAGTTTACTCGACGACTACGAGCAGTACTTC. This sequence encodes CASSLLDDYEQYF.

This chain connects TRBV4-3 to TRBJ1-3; D is ambiguous. V was shortened by 0 bases and J by 0 bases, with 6 bases between the two germline ends. The CDR3 contains 15 residues. Germline CDR1 and CDR2: LGHNA and YSLEER. The CDR3 sequence is CASSQDRSSGNTIYF. The CDR3 nucleotides read TGCGCCAGCAGCCAAGATCGCAGCTCTGGAAACACCATATATTTT.

The J gene is TRBJ2-7, the V gene TRBV6-2 or TRBV6-3, with TRBD2 matching over 9 bases. V lost 2 bases, J lost 6 bases, and 5 bases stayed unmatched. Germline values: CDR1 MNHEY, CDR2 SVGEGT. The CDR3 has 14 residues. The CDR3 loop is CASSYGLAGAEQYF. The CDR3, as DNA: TGTGCCAGCAGTTACGGGTTAGCGGGGGCCGAGCAGTACTTC.

In this sample, this clonotype turned up many times. V is TRBV7-2 and J is TRBJ1-2, with a weak D call TRBD1 (6 bases). V was cut by 5 bases and J by 3 bases, with 13 bases left in between. Per germline, CDR1 SGHTA and CDR2 FQGNSA. The CDR3 loop spans 14 amino acids. In DNA form, the CDR3 reads TGTGCCAGCAGCGGGGCAGGGGAAGACTATGGCTACACCTTC. Translated, it gives CASSGAGEDYGYTF.

This clonotype was recorded at least ten times. V and J are TRBV6-5 and TRBJ2-6, with D uncertain. The V end was cut by 5 bases, the J end by 0 bases, with 8 bases between. The CDR3 runs 15 residues. Germline loops: CDR1 MNHEY, CDR2 SVGAGI. The CDR3 here is CASSRTDSGANVLTF. The CDR3 DNA is TGTGCCAGCAGTAGGACGGACTCTGGGGCCAACGTCCTGACTTTC.

Ten or more counts support this clonotype. The genes are TRBV4-2 and TRBJ2-5; D is ambiguous. V was trimmed by 0 bases and J by 0 bases, leaving 2 bases between them. Germline loops: CDR1 LGHNA, CDR2 YNFKEQ. The CDR3 loop spans 13 amino acids. Here the CDR3 reads CASSQDDQETQYF. As DNA, the CDR3 is TGTGCCAGCAGCCAAGATGACCAAGAGACCCAGTACTTC.